A single sample gave rise to the 17 T cell receptor beta chains below, sequenced in a study of cytomegalovirus exposure and HLA in healthy donors. The PCR was carried out with 60 Vbeta primers and 13 Jbeta primers. Profiled with immunoSEQ multiplex PCR; TCRdb holds only in-frame clones, not every one. The table has about 110,000 clones, 70% to 85% seen once. Sequencing was carried out using PBMCs. The receptors originated from a human donor in good health.

The chain employs TRBV7-9 and TRBJ1-4, with 7 bases matching TRBD1. V trimming: 1 base; J trimming: 3 bases; junction bases outside the gene matches: 2. Germline loops: CDR1 SEHNR, CDR2 FQNEAQ (reference sequence). The CDR3 has 15 amino acids. The CDR3 bases are TGTGCCAGCAGCTTAGGTACAGGGGCTAATGAAAAACTGTTTTTT. The encoded protein is CASSLGTGANEKLFF.

The table lists this clone with a few counts. The chain uses TRBV28 and TRBJ2-7, with D tentatively TRBD2 (5 bases). Germline V CDR1 and CDR2: MDHEN, SYDVKM. Trimming stripped 4 bases from V and 0 bases from J, with 10 bases between. CDR3 length: 14 residues. CDR3: CASSSQRPSYEQYF. The CDR3 DNA sequence: TGTGCCAGCAGTTCTCAGCGGCCCTCCTACGAGCAGTACTTC.

V usage is TRBV28 and J usage is TRBJ1-4; no reliable D call. V was trimmed by 6 bases and J by 5 bases, leaving 7 bases between them. The germline V gene has CDR1 MDHEN and CDR2 SYDVKM. The CDR3 contains 12 residues. The chain's CDR3 is CASSGGNEKLFF. The CDR3, as DNA: TGTGCCAGCAGCGGAGGGAATGAAAAACTGTTTTTT.

The chain has TRBV6-6 and TRBJ2-5; D ambiguous. V was clipped by 6 bases and J by 3 bases, with 11 bases between them. Germline lookup yields CDR1 MNHNY and CDR2 SVGAGI (reference sequence). The CDR3 is 13 residues long. CDR3 in amino acids: CASSALQKETQYF. CDR3 sequence (DNA): TGTGCCAGCAGCGCCCTACAGAAAGAGACCCAGTACTTC.

The J gene is TRBJ2-7, the V gene TRBV7-6; possible D gene TRBD2, 6 bases. The CDR3 has 15 amino acids. V lost 0 bases and J 0 bases, leaving 9 bases between the germline ends. The V gene's germline CDR1 is SGHVS and CDR2 FNYEAQ. The CDR3 loop is CASSLAGGSSYEQYF. CDR3 DNA: TGTGCCAGCAGCTTAGCGGGAGGTAGCTCCTACGAGCAGTACTTC.

The rearrangement joins TRBV7-3 to TRBJ2-7; 7 nucleotides match TRBD1. CDR1 and CDR2 (germline): SGHTA, FQGTGA. Trimming took 4 bases from V and 8 from J; bases not matched to a gene: 8. The CDR3 length is 13 residues. This CDR3 is CASSSSPGQQQYF. The CDR3, as DNA: TGTGCCAGCAGCTCCTCCCCGGGACAGCAGCAGTACTTC. Filled out from reference TRBV7-3 and TRBJ2-7, the complete variable domain reads GAGVSQTPSNKVTEKGKYVELRCDPISGHTALYWYRQSLGQGPEFLIYFQGTGAADDSGLPNDRFFAVRPEGSVSTLKIQRTERGDSAVYLCASSSSPGQQQYFGPGTRLTVT.

This rearrangement joins TRBV6-5 to TRBJ1-3, with TRBD1 matching over 7 bases. After removal of 5 bases from V and 4 bases from J, the junction contained 5 bases not matched to a gene. Germline CDR1 is MNHEY and CDR2 is SVGAGI. The CDR3 is made up of 14 amino acids. The CDR3 bases are TGTGCCAGCAGTCTAACAGGGGTCGGAAACACCATATATTTT. Translating gives CASSLTGVGNTIYF.

Here the CDR3 DNA reads TGTGCCAGCGAGGAGCTTTTTTCCTACGAGCAGTACTTC. Protein: CASEELFSYEQYF. The V and J genes are TRBV6-1 and TRBJ2-7; D unclear. This CDR3 comprises 13 residues. V lost 8 bases and J 1 base, leaving 12 bases between the germline ends. The germline V gene has CDR1 MNHNS and CDR2 SASEGT.

This clone was observed a single time. The chain links TRBV19 to TRBJ2-7, with 9 nucleotides matching TRBD1. After removal of 5 bases from V and 1 base from J, the junction contained 6 bases not matched to a gene. CDR3 length: 15 amino acids. CDR1 LNHDA and CDR2 SQIVND come from the germline V gene (reference sequence). CDR3 sequence (DNA): TGTGCCAGTAGTGGGACAGGGCTCCGATCCTACGAGCAGTACTTC. It codes for CASSGTGLRSYEQYF.

The chain recombines TRBV6-5 with TRBJ1-1, with D possibly matching TRBD1 (5 bases). Trimming pared 5 bases from V and 1 base from J, leaving 11 bases between. CDR3 size: 14 residues. The germline V gene has CDR1 MNHEY and CDR2 SVGAGI. In DNA, the CDR3 is TGTGCCAGCAGTGGACGCAGGGAGAACACTGAAGCTTTCTTT. Translating it yields CASSGRRENTEAFF.

The chain uses TRBV5-1 and TRBJ1-1; D is unclear. V lost 6 bases and J lost 3, with 15 bases in between. The germline CDR1 and CDR2 sequences are SGHRS and YFSETQ. The CDR3 spans 14 residues. CDR3 protein: CASTWGGLDTEAFF. The CDR3 DNA reads TGCGCCAGCACTTGGGGAGGGTTGGACACTGAAGCTTTCTTT.

V gene TRBV5-4 combines with J gene TRBJ2-3; 13 bases match TRBD2. The CDR3 is made up of 18 amino acids. Germline values: CDR1 SGHNT, CDR2 YYREEE (reference sequence). Trimming at V came to 0 bases and at J to 0 bases, leaving 4 bases not matched to a gene. CDR3 protein: CASSLGGTSGASTDTQYF. The CDR3 DNA is TGTGCCAGCAGCTTGGGGGGGACTAGCGGGGCGAGCACAGATACGCAGTATTTT.

This clone was seen a single time. This rearrangement joins TRBV7-2 to TRBJ1-6, with TRBD1 matching over 8 bases. The CDR3 covers 15 residues. V was clipped by 2 bases and J by 7 bases; unmatched bases: 4. CDR1 is SGHTA, CDR2 FQGNSA, per germline. The CDR3 loop reads CASSLSGQGNSPLHF. The CDR3 DNA follows: TGTGCCAGCAGCTTATCTGGACAGGGCAATTCACCCCTCCACTTT. The whole variable domain, filled in from reference TRBV7-2 and TRBJ1-6, reads GAGVSQSPSNKVTEKGKDVELRCDPISGHTALYWYRQSLGQGLEFLIYFQGNSAPDKSGLPSDRFSAERTGGSVSTLTIQRTQQEDSAVYLCASSLSGQGNSPLHFGNGTRLTVT.

The chain has TRBV20-1 and TRBJ2-1; the D is unclear. The CDR3 covers 11 residues. Trimming pared 6 bases from V and 7 bases from J, leaving 10 bases between. Germline V gene lookup returns CDR1 DFQATT and CDR2 SNEGSKA (reference sequence). CDR3 protein: CSASPLNEQFF. The CDR3 DNA follows: TGCAGTGCCTCCCCCCTGAATGAGCAGTTCTTC.

The genes are TRBV5-5 and TRBJ2-2, with 7 bases identical to TRBD1. V gave up 0 bases and J gave up 7 bases; unmatched junction bases: 6. This CDR3 is built from 15 residues. Germline loops: CDR1 SGHKS, CDR2 YYEKEE (reference sequence). The CDR3, as DNA: TGTGCCAGCAGCTTGGGGCAGGGGGTGGTCGGGGAGCTGTTTTTT. It yields the protein CASSLGQGVVGELFF.

The table lists this clone with a count of one. V gene TRBV28 combines with J gene TRBJ2-7, with TRBD1 as a possible D gene (6 bases). The germline V and J ends were trimmed by 2 bases and 2 bases, with 19 bases remaining between them. The CDR3 is 17 residues long. CDR1 is MDHEN, CDR2 SYDVKM, per germline. The CDR3 spells CASSLGPPTGGPYEQYF. DNA of the CDR3: TGTGCCAGCAGTTTAGGACCCCCGACAGGTGGCCCCTACGAGCAGTACTTC. The full variable domain, its missing parts supplied by reference TRBV28 and TRBJ2-7, is DVKVTQSSRYLVKRTGEKVFLECVQDMDHENMFWYRQDPGLGLRLIYFSYDVKMKEKGDIPEGYSVSREKKERFSLILESASTNQTSMYLCASSLGPPTGGPYEQYFGPGTRLTVT.

The chain combines TRBV11-3 with TRBJ2-1; D unresolved. CDR1 and CDR2 (germline): SGHNT, YENEEA. The V end was cut by 1 base, the J end by 8 bases, with 3 bases between. This CDR3 spans 11 amino acids. The CDR3 spells CASSLAYEQFF. CDR3 in DNA: TGTGCCAGCAGCTTAGCTTATGAGCAGTTCTTC.